This T cell receptor (beta chain) appears in the sequencing data of a study of T cell responses to AZD1222 COVID-19 vaccine. Study-level findings and limits: AZD1222 recipients seropositive at baseline numbered only six. Repertoire sampling was restricted to post-peak T cell response timepoints. Mostly white British, mostly female donors; authors suggested clonal diversity may be underestimated. The span of vaccine-associated CD4 TCRs extended across spike, with dominance at 160-218 and 743-854.

Libraries were prepared by immunoSEQ multiplex PCR; TCRdb keeps only in-frame clonotypes and omits some of them. Found here are fewer than 100,000 clones, roughly 90% of them singletons; the top ten hold 16%. CDR3 length equals 14 residues. Germline lookup yields CDR1 MDHEN and CDR2 SYDVKM. The germline V and J ends were trimmed by 3 bases and 8 bases, with 16 bases remaining between them. Of note for this clone: Its specificity is unknown.

This clonotype was sampled from an adult who received the AZD1222 COVID-19 vaccine. The specimen was peripheral blood, collected 28 days after the second AZD1222 dose. The chain joins TRBV28 to TRBJ1-2; D is unresolved. The chain's CDR3 is CASSLGGPSRGYTF. The CDR3 nucleotides read TGTGCCAGCAGTTTGGGTGGGCCATCGAGGGGCTACACCTTC.